This T cell receptor (beta chain) is from a study of T cell responses to AZD1222 COVID-19 vaccine. Study results and caveats: Just 5 to 7 people given AZD1222 tested seropositive at baseline. Donors skewed white British and female; clonal diversity was possibly underestimated. Spike-specific TCR breadth and depth were elevated following two AZD1222 doses. Regions left unmutated in variants are reportedly the target of nearly half of spike-specific TCRs.

To note about this clone: As yet, its antigen is unknown.

This CDR3 is built from 15 residues. Trimming took 3 bases from V and 7 from J; bases not matched to a gene: 9. CDR1 LNHNV and CDR2 YYDKDF come from the germline V gene (reference sequence). Clones were sequenced by immunoSEQ multiplex PCR, and TCRdb holds only the in-frame ones, with some missing. This sample has 130,000 to 150,000 clones, with approximately 94% found just once. The sequence was collected from an adult in good health. The sequencing used peripheral blood, collected on day 0 of AZD1222 vaccination. The rearrangement uses TRBV15 and TRBJ2-1; 7 bases fit TRBD2. Here the CDR3 reads CATSSLGGGSNEQFF. CDR3 nucleotide sequence: TGTGCCACCAGCAGCCTTGGGGGGGGTTCGAATGAGCAGTTCTTC. The complete variable domain, with remaining parts taken from reference TRBV15 and TRBJ2-1, reads DAMVIQNPRYQVTQFGKPVTLSCSQTLNHNVMYWYQQKSSQAPKLLFHYYDKDFNNEADTPDNFQSRRPNTSFCFLDIRSPGLGDTAMYLCATSSLGGGSNEQFFGPGTRLTVL.